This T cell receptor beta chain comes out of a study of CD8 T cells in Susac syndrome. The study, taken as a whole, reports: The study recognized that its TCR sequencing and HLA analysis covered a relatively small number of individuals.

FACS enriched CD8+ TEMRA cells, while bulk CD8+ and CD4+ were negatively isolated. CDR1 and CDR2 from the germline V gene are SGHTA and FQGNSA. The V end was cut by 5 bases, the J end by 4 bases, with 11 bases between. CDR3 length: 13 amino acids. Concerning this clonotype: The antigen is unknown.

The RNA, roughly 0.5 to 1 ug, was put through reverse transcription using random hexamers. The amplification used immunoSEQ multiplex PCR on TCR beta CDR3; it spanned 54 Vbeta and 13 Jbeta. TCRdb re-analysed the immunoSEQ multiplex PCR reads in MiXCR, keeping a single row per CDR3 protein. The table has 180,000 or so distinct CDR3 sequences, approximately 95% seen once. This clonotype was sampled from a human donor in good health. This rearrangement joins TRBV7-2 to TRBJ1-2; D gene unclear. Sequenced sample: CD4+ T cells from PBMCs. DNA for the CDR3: TGTGCCAGCAGCATCGACCCGTCCTATGGCTACACCTTC. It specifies CASSIDPSYGYTF.